The 3 T cell receptor beta chains in this list originate from one sample, sequenced in a study of blood T cell repertoires in COVID-19. This table comes from immunoSEQ multiplex PCR, and its TCRdb copy is limited to in-frame clones, with some not included. The sample shows fewer than 200,000 clones, approximately 85% of them seen only once. The material sequenced was peripheral blood. The receptors derive from a man in his 60s who had recovered from COVID-19.

The chain employs TRBV5-1 and TRBJ1-2; 7 bases match TRBD1. CDR1 SGHRS and CDR2 YFSETQ come from the germline V gene. V gave up 2 bases and J gave up 2 bases; unmatched junction bases: 3. This CDR3 is built from 14 residues. Here the CDR3 reads CASSLGTDNYGYTF. The CDR3 nucleotides are TGCGCCAGCAGCTTAGGGACAGACAACTATGGCTACACCTTC.

The chain recombines TRBV5-1 with TRBJ2-7; D is perhaps TRBD2 (6 bases). V shed 2 bases and J shed 4 bases, with 22 bases lying between them. Germline CDR1 SGHRS, CDR2 YFSETQ. The CDR3 sequence is 17 residues long. This CDR3 is CASSLRRAVTKDYEQYF. In nucleotides, the CDR3 is TGCGCCAGCAGCTTAAGGAGGGCGGTTACGAAGGATTACGAGCAGTACTTC.

CDR3 bases: TGTGCCAGCAGCAAAGGGACAGGACCTTCCCGGGACCACCACAATGAGCAGTTCTTC. Protein product: CASSKGTGPSRDHHNEQFF. This rearrangement joins TRBV21-1 to TRBJ2-1; the listed D gene, TRBD1, was not tested against the DNA. TRBV21-1 is labeled a pseudogene. This CDR3 is built from 19 residues.